This T cell receptor (beta chain) originates from a study of T-cell reconstitution after alpha-beta-depleted transplantation in children. Study-level results: As was reported, about two months after transplant, alpha-beta T cells came from several hundred expanded graft clones. Diversity of TCRbeta at day 60 was high in some patients, arising from surviving recipient T cells and thymic progenitors. By one year post-transplant, T-cell counts and diversity largely arose from T cells that were newly produced.

Comment on this clonotype: Its specificity is unknown.

The TCRbeta library was prepared with unique molecular identifiers. Using its own MiXCR run on the PCR reads, TCRdb lists one record per CDR3 protein. The repertoire consists of 350,000 to 500,000 distinct CDR3 sequences, with roughly 44% occurring once and the leading ten covering 25% to 30%. Germline CDR1 is SGHRS and CDR2 is YFSETQ. Trimming left V 0 bases short and J 3 bases short, with 7 bases between. The CDR3 extends over 13 amino acids. Sample: PBMCs, taken before TCRalphabeta/CD19-depleted stem cell transplant. The J gene is TRBJ2-7, the V gene TRBV5-1; no clear D. The TCR was taken from a girl aged 2 to 10 with aplastic anemia, due to receive a stem cell transplant. The CDR3 spells CASSLGFNYEQYF. The CDR3 coding sequence is TGCGCCAGCAGCTTGGGATTTAACTACGAGCAGTACTTC.